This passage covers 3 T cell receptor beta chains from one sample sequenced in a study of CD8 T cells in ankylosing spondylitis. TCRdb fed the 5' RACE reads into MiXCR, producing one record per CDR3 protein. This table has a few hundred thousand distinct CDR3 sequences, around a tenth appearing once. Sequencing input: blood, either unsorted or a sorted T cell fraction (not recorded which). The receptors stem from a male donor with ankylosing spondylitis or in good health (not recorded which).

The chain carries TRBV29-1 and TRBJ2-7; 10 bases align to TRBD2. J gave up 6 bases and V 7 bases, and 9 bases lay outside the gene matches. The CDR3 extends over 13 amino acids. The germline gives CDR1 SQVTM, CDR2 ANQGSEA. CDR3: CSANELAGTEQYF. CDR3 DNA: TGCAGCGCTAATGAACTAGCGGGGACCGAGCAGTACTTC.

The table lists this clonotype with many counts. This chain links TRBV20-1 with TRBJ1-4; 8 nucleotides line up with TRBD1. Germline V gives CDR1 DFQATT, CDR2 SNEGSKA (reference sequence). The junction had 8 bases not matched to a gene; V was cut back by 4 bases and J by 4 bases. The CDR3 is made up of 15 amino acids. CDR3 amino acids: CSANDGQGINEKLFF. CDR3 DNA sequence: TGCAGTGCTAACGACGGACAGGGCATTAATGAAAAACTGTTTTTT.

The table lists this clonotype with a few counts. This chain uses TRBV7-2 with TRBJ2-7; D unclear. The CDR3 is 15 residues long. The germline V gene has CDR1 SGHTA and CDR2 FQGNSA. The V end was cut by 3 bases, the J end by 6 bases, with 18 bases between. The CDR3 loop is CASSFFRQSGREQYF. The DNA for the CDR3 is TGTGCCAGCAGCTTTTTCCGACAATCGGGTCGCGAGCAGTACTTC.